These T cell receptor beta chains were read from a single sample in a study of T cells in Graves' hyperthyroidism and ophthalmopathy. TCRdb recomputed calls from the multiplex PCR reads with MiXCR, one row per CDR3 protein. The table has fewer than 750,000 distinct CDR3 sequences, 14% seen once; the top ten hold approximately 13%. Input material: blood. These TCRs come from a woman aged 45-59 years with Graves' ophthalmopathy. CDR3s leave out the opening cysteine and the closing phenylalanine or tryptophan.

J | V | CDR3
TRBJ1-4 | TRBV29-1 | SAINTATNEKLF
TRBJ2-7 | TRBV12-3/TRBV12-4 | ASSLTSGDYEQY
TRBJ2-1 | TRBV7-3 | ASSLNRGAYNEQF
TRBJ2-1 | TRBV24-1 | ATSDPGTSEEQF
TRBJ1-6 | TRBV7-3 | ASSLSPTGGNSPLH
TRBJ2-7 | TRBV5-1 | ASYRDSLSYEQY
TRBJ2-7 | TRBV7-8 | ASSLDPWDGFYEQY
TRBJ2-7 | TRBV5-1 | ASSLGSPGNEQY
TRBJ2-7 | TRBV19 | ASSIVLGQHYEQY
TRBJ2-2 | TRBV9 | ASTGTGFPGELF
TRBJ1-4 | TRBV14 | ASRRDRNEKLF
TRBJ2-3 | TRBV7-8 | ASSLYGDTQY
TRBJ2-5 | TRBV19 | ASSVYRRQETQY
TRBJ2-3 | TRBV18 | ACSPPSTDTQY
TRBJ1-5 | TRBV20-1 | SAHPGQSNNQPQH
TRBJ2-7 | TRBV20-1 | SARDTKTGQDEQY
TRBJ1-2 | TRBV6-1 | ASTYSGSYGYT
TRBJ2-1 | TRBV30 | AWIPPTSGTYNEQF
TRBJ2-5 | TRBV20-1 | SARDSRQAQY
TRBJ2-7 | TRBV7-2 | ASSWSIGSYEQY
TRBJ2-4 | TRBV12-3/TRBV12-4 | ASSLMGPLAKNIQY
TRBJ2-7 | TRBV19 | ASSRRQDRAYEQY